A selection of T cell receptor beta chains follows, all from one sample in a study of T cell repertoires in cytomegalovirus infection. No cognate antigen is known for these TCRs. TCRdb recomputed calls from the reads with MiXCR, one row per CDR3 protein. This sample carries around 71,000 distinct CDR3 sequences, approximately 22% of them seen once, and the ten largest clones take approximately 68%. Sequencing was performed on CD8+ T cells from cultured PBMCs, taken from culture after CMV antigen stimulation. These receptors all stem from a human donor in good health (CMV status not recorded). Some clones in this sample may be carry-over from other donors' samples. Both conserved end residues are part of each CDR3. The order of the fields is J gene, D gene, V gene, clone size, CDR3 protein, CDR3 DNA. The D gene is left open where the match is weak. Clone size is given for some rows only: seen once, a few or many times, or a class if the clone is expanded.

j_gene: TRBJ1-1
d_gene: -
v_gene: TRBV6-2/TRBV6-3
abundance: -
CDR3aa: CASSLGANTEAFF
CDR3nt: TGTGCCAGCAGTTTGGGGGCAAACACTGAAGCTTTCTTT

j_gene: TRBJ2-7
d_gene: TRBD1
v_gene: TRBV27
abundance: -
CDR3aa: CASSFAGQGAREQYF
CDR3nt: TGTGCCAGCAGTTTTGCTGGACAGGGGGCGCGGGAGCAGTACTTC

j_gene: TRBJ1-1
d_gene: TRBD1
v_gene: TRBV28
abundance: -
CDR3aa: CASSPPGQGIGFTEAFF
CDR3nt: TGTGCCAGCAGTCCTCCGGGACAGGGAATTGGGTTCACTGAAGCTTTCTTT

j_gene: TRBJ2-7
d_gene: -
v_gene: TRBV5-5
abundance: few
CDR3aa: CASSGQGQRPGEQYF
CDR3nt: TGTGCCAGCAGCGGGCAGGGCCAGCGCCCAGGCGAGCAGTACTTC

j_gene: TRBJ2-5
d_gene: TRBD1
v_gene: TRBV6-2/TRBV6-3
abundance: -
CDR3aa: CASSSPTGGQETQYF
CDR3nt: TGTGCCAGCAGTTCTCCGACAGGGGGTCAAGAGACCCAGTACTTC

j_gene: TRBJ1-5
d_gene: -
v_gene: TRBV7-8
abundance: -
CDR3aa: CASSLARSDHAQPQHF
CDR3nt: TGTGCCAGCAGCTTAGCCAGATCAGACCATGCCCAGCCCCAGCATTTT

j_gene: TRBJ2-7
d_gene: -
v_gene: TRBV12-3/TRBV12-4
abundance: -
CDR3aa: CASSSHGEQYF
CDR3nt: TGTGCCAGCAGCTCGCATGGTGAGCAGTACTTC

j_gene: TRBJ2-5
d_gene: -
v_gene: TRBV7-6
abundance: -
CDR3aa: CASSLGAETQYF
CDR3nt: TGTGCCAGCAGCTTAGGGGCCGAGACCCAGTACTTC

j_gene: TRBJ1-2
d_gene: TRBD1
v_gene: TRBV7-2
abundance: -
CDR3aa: CASSLPMTGKDGYTF
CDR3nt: TGTGCCAGCAGCCTCCCGATGACAGGGAAAGATGGCTACACCTTC

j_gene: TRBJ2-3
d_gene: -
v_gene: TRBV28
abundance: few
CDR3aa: CASSLARDASRTDTQYF
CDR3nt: TGTGCCAGCAGTCTAGCACGGGACGCCTCACGGACAGATACGCAGTATTTT

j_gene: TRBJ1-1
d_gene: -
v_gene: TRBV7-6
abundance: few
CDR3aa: CASSSNRGNTEAFF
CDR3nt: TGTGCCAGCAGCTCTAATAGGGGAAACACTGAAGCTTTCTTT

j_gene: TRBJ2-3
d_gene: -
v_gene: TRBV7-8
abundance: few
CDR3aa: CASSFTVMITDTQYF
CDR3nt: TGTGCCAGCAGCTTCACAGTCATGATCACAGATACGCAGTATTTT

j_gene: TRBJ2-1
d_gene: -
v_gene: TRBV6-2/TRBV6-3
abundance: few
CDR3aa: CASSYSGGYYNEQFF
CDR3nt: TGTGCCAGCAGTTACTCGGGGGGTTATTACAATGAGCAGTTCTTC

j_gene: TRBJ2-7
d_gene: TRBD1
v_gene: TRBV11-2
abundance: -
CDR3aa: CASSLRTGAPTEQYF
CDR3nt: TGTGCCAGCAGCCTTCGGACAGGGGCTCCGACCGAGCAGTACTTC

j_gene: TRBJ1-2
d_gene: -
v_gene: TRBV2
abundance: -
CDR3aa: CASSAHRDYNYGYTF
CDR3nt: TGTGCCAGCAGTGCCCACAGGGACTATAACTATGGCTACACCTTC

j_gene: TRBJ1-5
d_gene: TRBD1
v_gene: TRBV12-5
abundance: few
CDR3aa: CASGSTGENQPQHF
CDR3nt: TGTGCTAGTGGTTCAACAGGGGAGAATCAGCCCCAGCATTTT

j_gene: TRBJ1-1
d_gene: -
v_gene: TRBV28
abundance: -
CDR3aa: CASSLKGGRDTEAFF
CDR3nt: TGTGCCAGCAGTTTAAAGGGGGGCAGGGACACTGAAGCTTTCTTT

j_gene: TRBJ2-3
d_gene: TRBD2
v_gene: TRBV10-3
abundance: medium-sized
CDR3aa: CAISPTSGGTDTQYF
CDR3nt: TGTGCCATCAGCCCTACTAGCGGGGGCACAGATACGCAGTATTTT

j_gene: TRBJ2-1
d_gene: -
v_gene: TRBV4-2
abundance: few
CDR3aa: CASSQVRETYNEQFF
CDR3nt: TGTGCCAGCAGCCAAGTGAGGGAAACATACAATGAGCAGTTCTTC

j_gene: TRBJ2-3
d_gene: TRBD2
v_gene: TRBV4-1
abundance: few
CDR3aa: CASSPSTSGVSTDTQYF
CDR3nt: TGCGCCAGCAGCCCCTCGACTAGCGGGGTTAGCACAGATACGCAGTATTTT

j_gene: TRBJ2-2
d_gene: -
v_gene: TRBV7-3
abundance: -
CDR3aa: CASSPLGGRIVGELFF
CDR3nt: TGTGCCAGCAGCCCCCTCGGGGGGCGGATTGTCGGGGAGCTGTTTTTT

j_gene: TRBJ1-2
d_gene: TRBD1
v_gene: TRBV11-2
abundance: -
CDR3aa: CASSPGQGYYGYTF
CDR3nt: TGTGCCAGCAGCCCCGGACAGGGGTACTATGGCTACACCTTC

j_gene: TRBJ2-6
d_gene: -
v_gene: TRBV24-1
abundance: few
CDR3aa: CATSQAAGANVLTF
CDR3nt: TGTGCCACCAGCCAGGCAGCTGGGGCCAACGTCCTGACTTTC

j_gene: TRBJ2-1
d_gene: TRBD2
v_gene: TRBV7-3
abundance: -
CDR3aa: CASSLVGLAGGYNEQFF
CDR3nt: TGTGCCAGCAGCTTAGTAGGGCTAGCGGGGGGGTACAATGAGCAGTTCTTC

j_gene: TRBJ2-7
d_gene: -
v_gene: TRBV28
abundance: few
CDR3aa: CASSFYYEQYF
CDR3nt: TGTGCCAGCAGTTTTTACTACGAGCAGTACTTC

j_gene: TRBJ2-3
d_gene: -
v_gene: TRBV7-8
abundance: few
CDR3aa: CASSYLTGADTQYF
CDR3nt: TGTGCCAGCAGCTATTTAACGGGAGCAGATACGCAGTATTTT